This TCR beta chain was identified during a study of shared clonotypes between healthy human individuals. Sequencing used immunoSEQ multiplex PCR; TCRdb keeps in-frame clones, though not all of them. The table has about 1 million clones, 60% to 80% seen once; the top ten hold approximately 1.5%. The receptor was derived from a man aged 18 to 29 in good health. Sequenced: memory CD4+ T cells sorted from blood. Subset described: CD45RA-negative fraction.

The DNA of the CDR3 is TGTGCCAGCAGCGACACTAGCGGGAATTGGGGTGAGCAGTTCTTC. The encoded protein is CASSDTSGNWGEQFF. The chain links TRBV9 to TRBJ2-1, with TRBD2 matching 10 bases. Germline CDR1 reads SGDLS; CDR2 reads YYNGEE. The junction had 9 bases not matched to a gene; V was cut back by 3 bases and J by 9 bases. The CDR3 is made up of 15 amino acids.